Given below is one T cell receptor (beta chain) in context. Antigen: not known. The sample is drawn from a study of a mutant IDH1 vaccine in newly diagnosed glioma. Study as a whole: Either 4-6 weeks after radiotherapy alone or alongside temozolomide, vaccination was begun. Standard pretreatment was either radiotherapy, temozolomide, or, for most, radiochemotherapy with temozolomide.

CDR1 and CDR2 from the germline V gene are SQVTM and ANQGSEA. This CDR3 contains 12 residues. V was cut by 6 bases and J by 1 base, with 7 bases left in between. Documented time point: week 5, during vaccination. In every dose of vaccine, 300 ug of mutant IDH1 20-mer peptide was given alongside topical imiquimod. The table came from immunoSEQ multiplex PCR; TCRdb's copy has only in-frame clones and leaves some out. The sample lists around 61,000 clones, 70% to 90% occurring once. The chain is built from TRBV29-1 and TRBJ2-1; D remains unclear. Sequenced material: PBMCs, taken from a glioma patient whose treatment included an IDH1 peptide vaccine. The clonotype was recovered from a woman aged 40-49 years with glioma. Here the CDR3 DNA reads TGCAGCGTGATACCGTCCTACAATGAGCAGTTCTTC. It encodes CSVIPSYNEQFF.